This T cell receptor beta chain was captured by sequencing in a study of T-cell reconstitution after alpha-beta-depleted transplantation in children (dated by TCRdb to 2016 to 2018). Background on the whole study: Using TCR repertoire profiling, the study quantitatively followed how T-cell immune reconstitution unfolded in children after TCRalphabeta/CD19-depleted allogeneic hematopoietic cell transplantation.

Receptor libraries were prepared by PCR. The instrument given in TCRdb is Illumina HiSeq 2500. TCR libraries were prepared with molecular barcoding, using unique molecular identifiers to normalize TCRbeta repertoire quantification. TCRdb reprocessed the public reads (quality trimming at Q25 with fastp, clone calling with MiXCR) and kept in-frame beta chains. Duplicate CDR3 protein sequences are folded into a single record with the most common DNA and genes. The sample records fewer than 750,000 distinct CDR3 sequences, 20% to 25% of which are singletons. The ten largest clonotypes hold 13% to 15% of the sample. Points the paper makes about the study in general: Hyperexpanded clone frequencies declined over subsequent months; after one year, T-cell counts and TCRbeta diversity were mostly attributed to newly produced T cells. In some patients, the high TCRbeta diversity seen at day 60 was put down to recipient T cells and intrathymic progenitors that had survived conditioning. About two months after transplant, the apparently early recovery of alphabetaT-cell counts reportedly depended on just several hundred clones that had expanded rapidly and came from non-depleted graft cells.

The sample's treatment or condition, from its label and the paper: allogeneic hematopoietic cell transplantation with graft depleted of TCRalphabeta T cells and CD19 B cells. Transplant recipients were children who received TCRalphabeta/CD19-depleted allogeneic hematopoietic cell grafts. CDR1 and CDR2, looked up from the germline V gene, are LGHNA and YSLEER. The V and J ends are trimmed by 3 bases and 1 base, leaving 18 bases between them. From its cysteine to its phenylalanine, the CDR3 spans 18 amino acids. Only the CDR3 region is kept as DNA, spanning 54 bases read in frame from base 1. This clonotype has at least ten counts. This receptor's antigen is unknown. Nothing much larger sits one base from this clone, and base qualities are not available.

The material sequenced was PBMCs, mostly from graft donor cells, taken 360 days after TCRalphabeta/CD19-depleted stem cell transplant. The TCR comes from a boy under two years old who had a stem cell transplant for acute myeloid leukemia, so the T cells may come from the graft donor. The chain is encoded by TRBV4-3 joined to TRBJ2-2; TRBD1 could be the D gene, as 5 bases match. CDR3 protein: CASSHGLPGRENTGELFF. In nucleotides, the sequence is TGCGCCAGCAGCCATGGGTTGCCGGGCAGGGAGAACACCGGGGAGCTGTTTTTT.